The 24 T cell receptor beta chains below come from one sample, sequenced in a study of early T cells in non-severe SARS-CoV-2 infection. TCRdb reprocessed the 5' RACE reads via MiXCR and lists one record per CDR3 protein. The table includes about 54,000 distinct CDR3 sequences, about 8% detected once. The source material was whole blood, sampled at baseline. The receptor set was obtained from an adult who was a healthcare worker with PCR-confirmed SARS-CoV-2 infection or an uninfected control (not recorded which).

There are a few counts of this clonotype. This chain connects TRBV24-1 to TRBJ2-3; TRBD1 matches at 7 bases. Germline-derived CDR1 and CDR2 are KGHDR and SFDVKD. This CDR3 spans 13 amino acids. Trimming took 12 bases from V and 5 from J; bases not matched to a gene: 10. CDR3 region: CASGTADRDTQYF. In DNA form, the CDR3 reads TGTGCCTCCGGGACAGCTGATCGAGATACGCAGTATTTT.

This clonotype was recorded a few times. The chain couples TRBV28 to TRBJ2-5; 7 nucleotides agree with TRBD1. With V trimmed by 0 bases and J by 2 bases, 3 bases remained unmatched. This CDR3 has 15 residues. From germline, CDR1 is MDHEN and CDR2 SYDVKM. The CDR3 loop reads CASSLWGQSQETQYF. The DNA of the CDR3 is TGTGCCAGCAGTTTATGGGGACAGAGTCAAGAGACCCAGTACTTC.

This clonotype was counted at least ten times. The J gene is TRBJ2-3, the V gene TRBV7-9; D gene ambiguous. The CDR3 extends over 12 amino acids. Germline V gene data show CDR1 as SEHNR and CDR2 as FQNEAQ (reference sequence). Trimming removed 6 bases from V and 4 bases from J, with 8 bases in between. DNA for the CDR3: TGTGCCAGCAGAAATAGAGCAGATACGCAGTATTTT. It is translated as CASRNRADTQYF.

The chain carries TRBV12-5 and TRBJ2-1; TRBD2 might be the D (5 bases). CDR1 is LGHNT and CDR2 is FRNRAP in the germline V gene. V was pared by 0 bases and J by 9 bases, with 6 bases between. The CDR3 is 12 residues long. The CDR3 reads CASGLVRGEQFF. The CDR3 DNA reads TGTGCTAGTGGTTTGGTACGGGGTGAGCAGTTCTTC.

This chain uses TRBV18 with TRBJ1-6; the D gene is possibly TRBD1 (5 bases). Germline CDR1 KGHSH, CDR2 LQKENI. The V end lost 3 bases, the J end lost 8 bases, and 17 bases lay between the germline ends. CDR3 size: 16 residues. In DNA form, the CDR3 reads TGTGCCAGCTCACCTTATACCGGGACGGGCGATTCACCCCTCCACTTT. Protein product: CASSPYTGTGDSPLHF. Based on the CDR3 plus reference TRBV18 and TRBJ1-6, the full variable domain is NAGVMQNPRHLVRRRGQEARLRCSPMKGHSHVYWYRQLPEEGLKFMVYLQKENIIDESGMPKERFSAEFPKEGPSILRIQQVVRGDSAAYFCASSPYTGTGDSPLHFGNGTRLTVT.

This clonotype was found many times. CDR3 loop: CASRSHLGDDEKLFF. Written as DNA, the CDR3 is TGTGCCAGCAGATCCCACCTTGGGGACGATGAAAAACTGTTTTTT. The chain couples TRBV12-3 or TRBV12-4 to TRBJ1-4, with a tentative D call TRBD1 (5 bases). V shed 6 bases and J shed 6 bases, with 17 bases lying between them. The CDR3 sequence is 15 residues long.

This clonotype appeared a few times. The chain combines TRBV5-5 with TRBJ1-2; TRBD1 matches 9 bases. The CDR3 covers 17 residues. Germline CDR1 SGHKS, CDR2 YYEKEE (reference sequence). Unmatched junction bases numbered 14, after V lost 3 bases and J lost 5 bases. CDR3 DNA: TGTGCCAGCAGCTACCGGGTCATGGGGACAGGGACTTATGGCTACACCTTC. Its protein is CASSYRVMGTGTYGYTF.

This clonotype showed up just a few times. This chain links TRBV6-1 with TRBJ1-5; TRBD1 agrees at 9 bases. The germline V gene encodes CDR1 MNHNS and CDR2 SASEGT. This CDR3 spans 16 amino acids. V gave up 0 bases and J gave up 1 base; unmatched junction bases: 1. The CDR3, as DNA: TGTGCCAGCAGTGAAGCCGGGACAGGGAGCAATCAGCCCCAGCATTTT. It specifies CASSEAGTGSNQPQHF.

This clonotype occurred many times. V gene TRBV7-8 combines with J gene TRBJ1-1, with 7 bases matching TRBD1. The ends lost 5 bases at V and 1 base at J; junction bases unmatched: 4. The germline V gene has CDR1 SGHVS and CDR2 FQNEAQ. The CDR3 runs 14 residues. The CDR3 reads CASSPRTGNTEAFF. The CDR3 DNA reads TGTGCCAGCAGCCCTCGGACAGGGAACACTGAAGCTTTCTTT.

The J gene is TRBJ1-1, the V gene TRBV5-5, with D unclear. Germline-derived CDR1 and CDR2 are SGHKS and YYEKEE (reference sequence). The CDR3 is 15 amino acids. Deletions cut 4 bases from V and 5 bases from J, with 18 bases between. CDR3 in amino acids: CASSNRDSSYTEAFF. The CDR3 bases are TGTGCCAGCAGCAACCGGGATTCAAGTTATACTGAAGCTTTCTTT.

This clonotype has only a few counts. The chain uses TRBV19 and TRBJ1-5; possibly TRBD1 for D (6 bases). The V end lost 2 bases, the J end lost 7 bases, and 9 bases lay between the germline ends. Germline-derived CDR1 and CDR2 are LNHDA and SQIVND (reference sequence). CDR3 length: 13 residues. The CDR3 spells CASSIPGAQPQHF. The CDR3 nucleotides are TGTGCCAGTAGTATACCGGGGGCCCAGCCCCAGCATTTT.

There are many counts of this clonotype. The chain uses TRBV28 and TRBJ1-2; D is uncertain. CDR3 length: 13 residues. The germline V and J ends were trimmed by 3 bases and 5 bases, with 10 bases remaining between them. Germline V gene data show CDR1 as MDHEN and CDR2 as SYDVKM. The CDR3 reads CASSLAPGYGYTF. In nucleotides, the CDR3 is TGTGCCAGCAGTTTGGCCCCGGGATATGGCTACACCTTC.

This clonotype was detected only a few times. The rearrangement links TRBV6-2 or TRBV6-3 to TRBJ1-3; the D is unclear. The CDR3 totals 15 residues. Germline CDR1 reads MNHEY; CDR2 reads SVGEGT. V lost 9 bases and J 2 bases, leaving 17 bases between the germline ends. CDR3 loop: CARQNKRTTGNTIYF. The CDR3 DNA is TGTGCCAGACAAAATAAAAGGACCACTGGAAACACCATATATTTT.

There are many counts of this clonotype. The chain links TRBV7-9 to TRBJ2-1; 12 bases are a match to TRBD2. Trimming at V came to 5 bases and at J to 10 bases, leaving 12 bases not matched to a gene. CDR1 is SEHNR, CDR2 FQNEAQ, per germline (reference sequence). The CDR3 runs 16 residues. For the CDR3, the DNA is TGTGCCAGCAGCCCGAGGACTAGCGGGATCCGTCCGGAGCAGTTCTTC. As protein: CASSPRTSGIRPEQFF.

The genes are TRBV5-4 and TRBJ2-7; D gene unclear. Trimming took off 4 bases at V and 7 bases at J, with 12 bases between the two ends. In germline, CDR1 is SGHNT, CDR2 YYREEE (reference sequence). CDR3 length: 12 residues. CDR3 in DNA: TGTGCCAGCAGCCAAGGACCTTGGGAGCAGTACTTC. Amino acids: CASSQGPWEQYF.

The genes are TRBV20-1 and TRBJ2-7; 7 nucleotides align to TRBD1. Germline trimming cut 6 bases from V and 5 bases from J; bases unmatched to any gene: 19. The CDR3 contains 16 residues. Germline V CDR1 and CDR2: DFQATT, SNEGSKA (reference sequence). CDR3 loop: CSATPTPGQRGNEQYF. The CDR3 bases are TGCAGTGCGACTCCGACGCCGGGACAGAGAGGGAACGAGCAGTACTTC.

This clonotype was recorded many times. Written as DNA, the CDR3 is TGTGCCAGCAGTTACAGGGGAAGTGCAGAGACCCAGTACTTC. Protein: CASSYRGSAETQYF. The rearrangement joins TRBV28 to TRBJ2-5; 7 bases match TRBD1. Per germline, CDR1 MDHEN and CDR2 SYDVKM. After removal of 4 bases from V and 4 bases from J, the junction contained 6 bases not matched to a gene. CDR3 length: 14 residues.

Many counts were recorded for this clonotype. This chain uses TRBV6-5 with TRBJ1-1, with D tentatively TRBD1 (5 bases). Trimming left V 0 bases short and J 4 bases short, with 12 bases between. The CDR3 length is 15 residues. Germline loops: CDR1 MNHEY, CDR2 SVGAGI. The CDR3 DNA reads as TGTGCCAGCAGTTACTCGCGGGGGAGGGGCACTGAAGCTTTCTTT. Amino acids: CASSYSRGRGTEAFF.

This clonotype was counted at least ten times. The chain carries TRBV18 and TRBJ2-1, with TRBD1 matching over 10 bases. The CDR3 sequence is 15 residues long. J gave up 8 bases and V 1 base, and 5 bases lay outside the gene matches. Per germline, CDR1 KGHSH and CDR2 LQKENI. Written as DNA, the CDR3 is TGTGCCAGCTCACCACGGACAGGGGGTAAGGATGAGCAGTTCTTC. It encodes CASSPRTGGKDEQFF.

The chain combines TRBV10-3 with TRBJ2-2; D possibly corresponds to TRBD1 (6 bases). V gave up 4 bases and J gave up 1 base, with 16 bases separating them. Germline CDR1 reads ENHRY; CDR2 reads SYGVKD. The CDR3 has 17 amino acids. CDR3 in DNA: TGTGCCATCAGTGGGCCCTTTAGACAGGAGAACACCGGGGAGCTGTTTTTT. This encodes CAISGPFRQENTGELFF.

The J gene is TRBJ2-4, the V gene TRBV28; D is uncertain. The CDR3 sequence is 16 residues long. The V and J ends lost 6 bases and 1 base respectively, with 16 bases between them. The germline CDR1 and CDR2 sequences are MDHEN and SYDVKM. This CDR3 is CASSFIGIAAKNIQYF. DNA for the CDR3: TGTGCCAGCAGCTTTATAGGGATCGCGGCCAAAAACATTCAGTACTTC.

The DNA for the CDR3 is TGTGCCAGCAGCGTAGATCCCATAGAGACCCAGTACTTC. Translated, it gives CASSVDPIETQYF. The V and J genes are TRBV9 and TRBJ2-5; D remains unclear. CDR3 length: 13 residues. Trimming stripped 0 bases from V and 4 bases from J, with 7 bases between. CDR1 is SGDLS and CDR2 is YYNGEE in the germline V gene.

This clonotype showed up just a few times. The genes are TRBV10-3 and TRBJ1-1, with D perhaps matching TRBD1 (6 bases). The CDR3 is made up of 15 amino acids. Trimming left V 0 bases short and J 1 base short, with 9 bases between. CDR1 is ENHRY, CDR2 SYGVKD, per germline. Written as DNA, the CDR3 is TGTGCCATCAGTGAGTCGGGGGGCGAGAACACTGAAGCTTTCTTT. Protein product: CAISESGGENTEAFF.

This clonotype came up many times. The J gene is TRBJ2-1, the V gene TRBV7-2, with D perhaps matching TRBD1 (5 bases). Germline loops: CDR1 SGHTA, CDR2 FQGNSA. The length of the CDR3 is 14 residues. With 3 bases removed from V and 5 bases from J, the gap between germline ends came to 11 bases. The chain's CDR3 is CASSFPGPHNEQFF. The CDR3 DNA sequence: TGTGCCAGCAGCTTTCCAGGGCCCCACAATGAGCAGTTCTTC.